This TCR beta chain was documented in a study of T cells in Graves' hyperthyroidism and ophthalmopathy. The CDR3 sequence is 15 residues long. The germline V and J ends were trimmed by 6 bases and 8 bases, with 20 bases remaining between them. In this sample, this clonotype turned up many times. The source material, RNA transcripts, was used to amplify TCR beta CDR3 regions. Carried out on the TCR CDR3, a first-round RT-PCR used the HTBI primer set. Each CDR3 protein gets one entry after TCRdb re-called the multiplex PCR reads with MiXCR. The sample records around 350,000 distinct CDR3 sequences, under 20% being singletons. Graves' hyperthyroidism qualified as stable when ophthalmopathy did not progress within 18 months. Newly diagnosed hyperthyroidism, duration under 2 months, in patients aged 18 to 65. Clinical symptoms, serum thyroxine and TRAb, thyroid ultrasound and orbital computed tomography were used for the diagnoses.

Sequencing used blood. The chain carries TRBV6-7 and TRBJ1-5; the D is unclear. TRBV6-7 is labeled an ORF, and its function is uncertain. The sequence derives from a woman younger than 30 with Graves' hyperthyroidism. The CDR3 loop reads CASSPARGDGEPQHF. CDR3 DNA: TGTGCCAGCAGCCCTGCCCGCGGCGATGGAGAGCCCCAGCATTTT.